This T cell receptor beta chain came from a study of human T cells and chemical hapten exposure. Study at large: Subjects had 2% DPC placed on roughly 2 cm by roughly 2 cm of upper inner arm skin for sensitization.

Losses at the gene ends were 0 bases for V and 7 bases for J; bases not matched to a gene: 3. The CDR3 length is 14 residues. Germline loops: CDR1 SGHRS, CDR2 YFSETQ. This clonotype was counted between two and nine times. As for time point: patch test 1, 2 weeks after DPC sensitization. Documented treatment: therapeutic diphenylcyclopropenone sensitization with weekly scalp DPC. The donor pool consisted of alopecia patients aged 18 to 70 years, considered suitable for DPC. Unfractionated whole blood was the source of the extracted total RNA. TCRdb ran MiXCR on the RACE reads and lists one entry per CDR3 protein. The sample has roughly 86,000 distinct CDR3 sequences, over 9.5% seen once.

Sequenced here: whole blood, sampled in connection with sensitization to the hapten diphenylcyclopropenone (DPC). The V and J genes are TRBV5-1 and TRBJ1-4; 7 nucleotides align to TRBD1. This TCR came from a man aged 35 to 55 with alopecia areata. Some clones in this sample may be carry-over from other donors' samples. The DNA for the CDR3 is TGCGCCAGCAGCTTGGTGGGGACAGCTGAAAAACTGTTTTTT. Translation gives CASSLVGTAEKLFF. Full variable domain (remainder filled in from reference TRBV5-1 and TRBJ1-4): KAGVTQTPRYLIKTRGQQVTLSCSPISGHRSVSWYQQTPGQGLQFLFEYFSETQRNKGNFPGRFSGRQFSNSRSEMNVSTLELGDSALYLCASSLVGTAEKLFFGSGTQLSVL.